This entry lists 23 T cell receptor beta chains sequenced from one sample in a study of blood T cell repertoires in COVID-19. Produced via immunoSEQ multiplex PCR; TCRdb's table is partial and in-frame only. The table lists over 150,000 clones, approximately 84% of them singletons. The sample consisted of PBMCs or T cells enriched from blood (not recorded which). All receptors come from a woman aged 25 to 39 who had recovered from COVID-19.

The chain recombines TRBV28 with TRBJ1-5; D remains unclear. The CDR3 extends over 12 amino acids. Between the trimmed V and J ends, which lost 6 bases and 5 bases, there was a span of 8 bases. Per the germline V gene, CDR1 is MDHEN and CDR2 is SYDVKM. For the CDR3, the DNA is TGTGCCAGCAGCCCTGGCCATCAGCCCCAGCATTTT. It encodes CASSPGHQPQHF.

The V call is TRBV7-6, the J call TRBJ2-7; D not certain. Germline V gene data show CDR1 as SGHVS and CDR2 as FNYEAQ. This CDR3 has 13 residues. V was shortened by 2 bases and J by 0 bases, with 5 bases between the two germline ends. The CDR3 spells CASSLPSSYEQYF. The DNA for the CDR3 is TGTGCCAGCAGCTTACCTTCCTCCTACGAGCAGTACTTC.

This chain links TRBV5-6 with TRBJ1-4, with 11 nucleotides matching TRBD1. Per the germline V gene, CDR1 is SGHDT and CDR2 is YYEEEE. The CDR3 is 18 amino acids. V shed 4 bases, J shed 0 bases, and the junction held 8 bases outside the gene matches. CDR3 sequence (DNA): TGTGCCAGCAGCGGCGGGACAGGGGGATGGGCAACTAATGAAAAACTGTTTTTT. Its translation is CASSGGTGGWATNEKLFF. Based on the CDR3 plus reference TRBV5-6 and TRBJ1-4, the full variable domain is DAGVTQSPTHLIKTRGQQVTLRCSPKSGHDTVSWYQQALGQGPQFIFQYYEEEERQRGNFPDRFSGHQFPNYSSELNVNALLLGDSALYLCASSGGTGGWATNEKLFFGSGTQLSVL.

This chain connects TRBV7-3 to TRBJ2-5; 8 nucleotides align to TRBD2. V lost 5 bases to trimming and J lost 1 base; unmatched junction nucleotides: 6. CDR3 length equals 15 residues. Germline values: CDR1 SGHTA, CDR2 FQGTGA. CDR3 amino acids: CASSLRGGTQETQYF. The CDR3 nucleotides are TGTGCCAGCAGCCTCCGCGGGGGGACCCAAGAGACCCAGTACTTC.

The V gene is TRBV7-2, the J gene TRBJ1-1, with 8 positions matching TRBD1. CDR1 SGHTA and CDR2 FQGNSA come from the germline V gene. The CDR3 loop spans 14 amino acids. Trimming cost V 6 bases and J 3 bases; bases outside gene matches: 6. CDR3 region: CASRRHRGDTEAFF. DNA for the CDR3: TGTGCCAGCAGGCGTCACAGGGGGGACACTGAAGCTTTCTTT.

CDR3 nucleotides: TGTGCCAGCAGCCATGAGAACTCCTACGAGCAGTACTTC. Its protein is CASSHENSYEQYF. V gene TRBV5-5 combines with J gene TRBJ2-7; D remains unclear. Trimming took 4 bases from V and 0 from J, leaving 8 bases between them. The CDR3 has 13 residues. Per germline, CDR1 SGHKS and CDR2 YYEKEE (reference sequence).

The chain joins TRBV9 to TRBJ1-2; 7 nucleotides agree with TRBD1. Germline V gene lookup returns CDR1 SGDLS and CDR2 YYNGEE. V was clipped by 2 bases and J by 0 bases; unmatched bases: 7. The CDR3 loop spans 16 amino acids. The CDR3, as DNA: TGTGCCAGCAGCGTCTTTGACAGGGTGGCTAACTATGGCTACACCTTC. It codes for CASSVFDRVANYGYTF.

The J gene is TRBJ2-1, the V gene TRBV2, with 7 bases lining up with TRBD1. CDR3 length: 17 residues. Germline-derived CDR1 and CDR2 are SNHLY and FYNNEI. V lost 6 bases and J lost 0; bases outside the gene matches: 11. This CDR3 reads CASRQRTGPASYNEQFF. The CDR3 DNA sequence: TGTGCCAGCAGACAACGGACAGGACCGGCCTCCTACAATGAGCAGTTCTTC. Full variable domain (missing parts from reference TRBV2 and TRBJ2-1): EPEVTQTPSHQVTQMGQEVILRCVPISNHLYFYWYRQILGQKVEFLVSFYNNEISEKSEIFDDQFSVERPDGSNFTLKIRSTKLEDSAMYFCASRQRTGPASYNEQFFGPGTRLTVL.

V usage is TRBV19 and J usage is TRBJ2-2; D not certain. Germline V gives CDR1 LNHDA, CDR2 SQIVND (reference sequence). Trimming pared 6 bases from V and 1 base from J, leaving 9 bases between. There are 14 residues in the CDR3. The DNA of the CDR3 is TGTGCCAGTAGAGCCAGACAGAACACCGGGGAGCTGTTTTTT. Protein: CASRARQNTGELFF.

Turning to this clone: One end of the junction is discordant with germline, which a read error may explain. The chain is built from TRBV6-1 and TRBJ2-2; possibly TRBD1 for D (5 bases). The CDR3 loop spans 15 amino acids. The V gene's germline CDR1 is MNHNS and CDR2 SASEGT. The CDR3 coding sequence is TGTGCCAGCAGGGAAGACAGAACTCAAACCGGGGAGCTGTTTTTT. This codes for CASREDRTQTGELFF.

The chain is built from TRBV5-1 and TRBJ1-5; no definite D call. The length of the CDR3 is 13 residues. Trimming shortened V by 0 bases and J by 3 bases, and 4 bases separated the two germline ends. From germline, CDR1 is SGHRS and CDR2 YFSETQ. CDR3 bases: TGCGCCAGCAGCTTGGGAGACAATCAGCCCCAGCATTTT. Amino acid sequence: CASSLGDNQPQHF. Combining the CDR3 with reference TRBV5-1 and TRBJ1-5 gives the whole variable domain KAGVTQTPRYLIKTRGQQVTLSCSPISGHRSVSWYQQTPGQGLQFLFEYFSETQRNKGNFPGRFSGRQFSNSRSEMNVSTLELGDSALYLCASSLGDNQPQHFGDGTRLSIL.

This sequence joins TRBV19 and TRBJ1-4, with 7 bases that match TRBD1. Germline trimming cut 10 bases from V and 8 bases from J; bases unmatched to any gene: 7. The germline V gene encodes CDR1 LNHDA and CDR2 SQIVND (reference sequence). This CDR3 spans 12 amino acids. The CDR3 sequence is CATTGAAEKLFF. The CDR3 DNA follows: TGTGCCACCACAGGGGCTGCGGAAAAACTGTTTTTT.

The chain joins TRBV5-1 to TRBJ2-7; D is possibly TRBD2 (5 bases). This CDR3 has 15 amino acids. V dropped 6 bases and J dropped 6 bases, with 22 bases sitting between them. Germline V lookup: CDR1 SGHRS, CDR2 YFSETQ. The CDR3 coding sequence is TGCGCCAGCACCCTCCTAGCCTCCACTACTACCGAGCAGTACTTC. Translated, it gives CASTLLASTTTEQYF.

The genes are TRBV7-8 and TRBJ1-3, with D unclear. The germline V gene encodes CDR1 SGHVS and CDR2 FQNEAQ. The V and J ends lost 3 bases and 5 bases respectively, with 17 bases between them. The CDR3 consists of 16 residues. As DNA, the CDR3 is TGTGCCAGCAGCTTCAAGTTCGGGGTTAGCCGAAACACCATATATTTT. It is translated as CASSFKFGVSRNTIYF.

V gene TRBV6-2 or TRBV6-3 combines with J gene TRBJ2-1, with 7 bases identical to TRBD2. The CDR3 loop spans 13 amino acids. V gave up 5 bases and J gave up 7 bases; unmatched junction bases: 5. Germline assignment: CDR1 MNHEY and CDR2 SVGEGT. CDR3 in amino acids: CASSRLASNEQFF. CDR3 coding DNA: TGTGCCAGCAGTCGACTAGCCTCAAATGAGCAGTTCTTC.

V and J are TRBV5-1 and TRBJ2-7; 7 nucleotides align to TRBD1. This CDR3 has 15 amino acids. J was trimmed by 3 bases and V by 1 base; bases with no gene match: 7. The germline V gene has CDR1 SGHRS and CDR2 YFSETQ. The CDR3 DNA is TGCGCCAGCAGCTTGACCCAAGACAGGGACTACGAGCAGTACTTC. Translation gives CASSLTQDRDYEQYF. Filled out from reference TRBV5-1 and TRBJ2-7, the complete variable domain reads KAGVTQTPRYLIKTRGQQVTLSCSPISGHRSVSWYQQTPGQGLQFLFEYFSETQRNKGNFPGRFSGRQFSNSRSEMNVSTLELGDSALYLCASSLTQDRDYEQYFGPGTRLTVT.

CDR3 sequence: CAISEDRARAEQFF. The CDR3 DNA reads TGTGCCATCAGTGAGGACAGGGCCCGGGCTGAGCAGTTCTTC. This chain joins TRBV10-3 and TRBJ2-1; 7 nucleotides line up with TRBD1. Germline-derived CDR1 and CDR2 are ENHRY and SYGVKD. This CDR3 has 14 residues. The junction had 7 bases not matched to a gene; V was cut back by 2 bases and J by 9 bases.

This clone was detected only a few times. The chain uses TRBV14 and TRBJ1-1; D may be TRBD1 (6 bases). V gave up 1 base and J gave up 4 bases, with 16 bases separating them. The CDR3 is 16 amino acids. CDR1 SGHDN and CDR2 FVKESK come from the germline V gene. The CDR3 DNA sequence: TGTGCCAGCAGCCAAGCGATCGGCAGGGGATCCACTGAAGCTTTCTTT. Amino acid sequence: CASSQAIGRGSTEAFF.

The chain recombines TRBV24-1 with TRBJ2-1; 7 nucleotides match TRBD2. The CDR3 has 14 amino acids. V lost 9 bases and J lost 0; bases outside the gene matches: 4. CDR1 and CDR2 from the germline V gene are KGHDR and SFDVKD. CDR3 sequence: CATAGERSYNEQFF. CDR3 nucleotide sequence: TGTGCCACCGCGGGGGAGCGCTCCTACAATGAGCAGTTCTTC.

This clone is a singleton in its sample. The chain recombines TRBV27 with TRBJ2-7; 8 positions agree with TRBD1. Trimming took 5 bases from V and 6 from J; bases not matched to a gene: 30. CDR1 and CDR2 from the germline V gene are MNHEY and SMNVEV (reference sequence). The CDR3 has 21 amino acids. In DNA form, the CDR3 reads TGTGCCAGCAGTCCCCAAGTGGGCTTTAGACAGGGGTACCTCCAGGAGGGCGAGCAGTACTTC. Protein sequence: CASSPQVGFRQGYLQEGEQYF.

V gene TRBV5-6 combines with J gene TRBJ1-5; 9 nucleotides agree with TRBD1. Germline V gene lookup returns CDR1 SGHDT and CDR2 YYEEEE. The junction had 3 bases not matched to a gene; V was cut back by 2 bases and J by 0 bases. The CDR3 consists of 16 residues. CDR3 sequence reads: CASSLTGGYSNQPQHF. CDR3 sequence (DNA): TGTGCCAGCAGCTTAACAGGGGGCTATAGCAATCAGCCCCAGCATTTT. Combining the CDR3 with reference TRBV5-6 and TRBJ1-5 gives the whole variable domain DAGVTQSPTHLIKTRGQQVTLRCSPKSGHDTVSWYQQALGQGPQFIFQYYEEEERQRGNFPDRFSGHQFPNYSSELNVNALLLGDSALYLCASSLTGGYSNQPQHFGDGTRLSIL.

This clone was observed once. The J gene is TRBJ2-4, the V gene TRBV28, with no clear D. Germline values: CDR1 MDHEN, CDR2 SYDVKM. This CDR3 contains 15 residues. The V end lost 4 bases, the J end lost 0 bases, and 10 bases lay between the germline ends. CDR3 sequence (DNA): TGTGCCAGCAGTTCAGGCTTAAGAGCCAAAAACATTCAGTACTTC. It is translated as CASSSGLRAKNIQYF.

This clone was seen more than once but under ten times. CDR3 bases: TGTGCCAGCAGTCCAGCCGGGGGTGAGCAGTACGTC. Translating it yields CASSPAGGEQYV. This chain connects TRBV6-6 to TRBJ2-7, with D possibly being TRBD2 (6 bases). The germline gives CDR1 MNHNY, CDR2 SVGAGI (reference sequence). This CDR3 contains 12 residues. The V gene lost 5 bases and the J gene lost 7 bases, with 12 bases spanning the gap.